This T cell receptor beta chain came from a study of blood T cell repertoires in COVID-19. Categorization into cohorts depended on clinical history that participants reported. V was clipped by 5 bases and J by 7 bases; unmatched bases: 9. The germline V gene has CDR1 SEHNR and CDR2 FQNEAQ (reference sequence). The CDR3 is 16 amino acids. Data came from immunoSEQ multiplex PCR; TCRdb stores just in-frame clones and leaves some out. The table records about 370,000 clones, 90% to 95% of them present only once. The chain recombines TRBV7-9 with TRBJ2-1; 12 bases fit TRBD1. The receptor was isolated from a woman aged 35 to 49 who had been exposed to COVID-19. Material: PBMCs or T cells enriched from blood (not recorded which). CDR3 sequence reads: CASSRPGQGAANEQFF. CDR3 coding DNA: TGTGCCAGCAGCAGACCGGGACAGGGGGCTGCGAATGAGCAGTTCTTC.